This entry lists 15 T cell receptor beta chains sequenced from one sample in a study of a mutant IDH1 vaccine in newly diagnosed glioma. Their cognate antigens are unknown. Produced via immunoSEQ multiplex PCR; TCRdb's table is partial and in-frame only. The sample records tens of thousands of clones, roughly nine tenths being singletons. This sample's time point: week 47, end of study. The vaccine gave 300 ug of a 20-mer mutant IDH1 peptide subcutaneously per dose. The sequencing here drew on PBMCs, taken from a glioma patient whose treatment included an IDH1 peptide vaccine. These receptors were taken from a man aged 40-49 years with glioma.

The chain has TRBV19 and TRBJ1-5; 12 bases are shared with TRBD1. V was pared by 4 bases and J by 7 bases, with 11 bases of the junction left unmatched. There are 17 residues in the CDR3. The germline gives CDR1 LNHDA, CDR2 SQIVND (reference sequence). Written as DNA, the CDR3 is TGTGCCAGTAGTAAGAGGGCCGGGACAGGGGGCGAACAGCCCCAGCATTTT. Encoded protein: CASSKRAGTGGEQPQHF. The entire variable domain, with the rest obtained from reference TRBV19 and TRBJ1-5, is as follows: DGGITQSPKYLFRKEGQNVTLSCEQNLNHDAMYWYRQDPGQGLRLIYYSQIVNDFQKGDIAEGYSVSREKKESFPLTVTSAQKNPTAFYLCASSKRAGTGGEQPQHFGDGTRLSIL.

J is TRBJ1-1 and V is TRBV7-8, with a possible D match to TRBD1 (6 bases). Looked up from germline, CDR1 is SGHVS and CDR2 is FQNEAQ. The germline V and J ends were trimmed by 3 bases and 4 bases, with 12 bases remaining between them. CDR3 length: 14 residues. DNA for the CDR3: TGTGCCAGCAGCTTTCCAGGGGCGAGCACTGAAGCTTTCTTT. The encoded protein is CASSFPGASTEAFF. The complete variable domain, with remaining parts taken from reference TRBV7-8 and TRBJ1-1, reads GAGVSQSPRYKVAKRGQDVALRCDPISGHVSLFWYQQALGQGPEFLTYFQNEAQLDKSGLPSDRFFAERPEGSVSTLKIQRTQQEDSAVYLCASSFPGASTEAFFGQGTRLTVV.

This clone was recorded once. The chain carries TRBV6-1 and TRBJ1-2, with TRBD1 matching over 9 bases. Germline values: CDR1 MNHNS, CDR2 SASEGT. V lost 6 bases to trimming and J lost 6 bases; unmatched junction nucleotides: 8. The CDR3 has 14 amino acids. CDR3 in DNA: TGTGCCAGCAGACCAACAGGGGGCGCAGATGGCTACACCTTC. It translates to CASRPTGGADGYTF.

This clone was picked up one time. CDR3 region: CASSSQPLTGNTIYF. As DNA, the CDR3 is TGTGCCAGCAGCTCCCAGCCACTAACGGGAAACACCATATATTTT. The chain joins TRBV7-2 to TRBJ1-3; no reliable D call. Deletions cut 4 bases from V and 4 bases from J, with 14 bases between. CDR1 and CDR2 (germline): SGHTA, FQGNSA. The CDR3 is 15 amino acids.

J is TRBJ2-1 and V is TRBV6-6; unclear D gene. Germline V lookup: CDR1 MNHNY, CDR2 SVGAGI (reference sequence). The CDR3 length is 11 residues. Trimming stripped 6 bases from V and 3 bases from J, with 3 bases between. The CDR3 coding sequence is TGTGCCAGCAGCTTCTACAATGAGCAGTTCTTC. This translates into CASSFYNEQFF.

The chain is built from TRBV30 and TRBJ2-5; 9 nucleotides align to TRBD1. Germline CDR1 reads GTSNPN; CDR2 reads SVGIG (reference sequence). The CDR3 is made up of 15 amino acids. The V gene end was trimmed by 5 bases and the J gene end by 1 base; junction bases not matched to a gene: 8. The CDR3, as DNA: TGTGCCTGGGGTGATAACAGGGGGCGCCAAGAGACCCAGTACTTC. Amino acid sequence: CAWGDNRGRQETQYF.

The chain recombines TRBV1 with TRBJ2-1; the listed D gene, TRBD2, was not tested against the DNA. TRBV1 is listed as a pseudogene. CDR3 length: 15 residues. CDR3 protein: CTSRSTTSGGNEQFF. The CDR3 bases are TGCACCAGCAGATCAACAACTAGCGGGGGGAATGAGCAGTTCTTC.

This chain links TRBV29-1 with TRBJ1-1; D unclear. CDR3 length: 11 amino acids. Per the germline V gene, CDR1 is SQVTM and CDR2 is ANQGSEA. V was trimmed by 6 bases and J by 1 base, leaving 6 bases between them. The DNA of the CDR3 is TGCAGCGTGATGGAGAACACTGAAGCTTTCTTT. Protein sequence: CSVMENTEAFF.

In DNA, the CDR3 is TGCGCCAGCAGCCAAGAATGGGCAACACCCACGGGACAAGAGACCCAGTACTTC. Translating it yields CASSQEWATPTGQETQYF. The V and J genes are TRBV4-1 and TRBJ2-5; possible D gene TRBD2, 5 bases. The CDR3 is made up of 18 amino acids. V was shortened by 0 bases and J by 2 bases, with 19 bases between the two germline ends. CDR1 is MGHRA and CDR2 is YSYEKL in the germline V gene.

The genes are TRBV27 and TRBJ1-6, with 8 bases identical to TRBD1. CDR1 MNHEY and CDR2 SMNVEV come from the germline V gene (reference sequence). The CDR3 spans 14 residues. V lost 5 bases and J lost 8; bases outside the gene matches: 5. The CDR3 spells CASSPDRVYSPLHF. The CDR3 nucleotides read TGTGCCAGCAGTCCGGACAGGGTGTATTCACCCCTCCACTTT.

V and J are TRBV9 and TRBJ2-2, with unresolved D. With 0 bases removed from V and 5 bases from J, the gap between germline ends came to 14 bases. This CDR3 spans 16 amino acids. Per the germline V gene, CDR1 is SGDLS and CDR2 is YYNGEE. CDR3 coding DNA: TGTGCCAGCAGCGTAGGAGGCACGGCTTTGACCGGGGAGCTGTTTTTT. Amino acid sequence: CASSVGGTALTGELFF.

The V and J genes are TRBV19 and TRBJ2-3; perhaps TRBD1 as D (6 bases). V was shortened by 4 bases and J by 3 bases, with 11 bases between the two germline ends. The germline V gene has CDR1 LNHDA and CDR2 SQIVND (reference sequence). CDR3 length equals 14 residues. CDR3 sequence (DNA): TGTGCCAGTAGTAGAGGGGGAGAGACAGATACGCAGTATTTT. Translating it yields CASSRGGETDTQYF. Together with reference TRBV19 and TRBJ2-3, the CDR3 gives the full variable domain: DGGITQSPKYLFRKEGQNVTLSCEQNLNHDAMYWYRQDPGQGLRLIYYSQIVNDFQKGDIAEGYSVSREKKESFPLTVTSAQKNPTAFYLCASSRGGETDTQYFGPGTRLTVL.

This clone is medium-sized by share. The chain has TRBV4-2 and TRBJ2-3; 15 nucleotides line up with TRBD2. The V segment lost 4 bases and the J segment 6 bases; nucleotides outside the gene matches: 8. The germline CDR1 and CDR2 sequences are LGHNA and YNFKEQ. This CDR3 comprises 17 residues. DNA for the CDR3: TGTGCCAGCAGCCCACGGACTAGCGGGGGGGATTCGGATACGCAGTATTTT. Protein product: CASSPRTSGGDSDTQYF.

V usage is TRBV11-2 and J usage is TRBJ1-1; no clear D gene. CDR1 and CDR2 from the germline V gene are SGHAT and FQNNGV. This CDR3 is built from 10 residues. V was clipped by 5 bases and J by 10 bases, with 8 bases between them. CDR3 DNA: TGTGCCAGCAGCAGAGTAGGAGCTTTCTTT. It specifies CASSRVGAFF.

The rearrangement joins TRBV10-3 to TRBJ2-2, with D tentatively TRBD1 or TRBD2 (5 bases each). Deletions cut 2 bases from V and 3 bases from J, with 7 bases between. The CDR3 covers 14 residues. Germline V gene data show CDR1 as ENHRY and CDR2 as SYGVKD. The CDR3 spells CAISEGGDTGELFF. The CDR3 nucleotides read TGTGCCATCAGTGAGGGGGGAGACACCGGGGAGCTGTTTTTT.